One T cell receptor (beta chain) is described in this entry. What it binds is unknown. Per germline, CDR1 SGHRS and CDR2 YFSETQ. The ends were cut back, 3 bases at V and 0 bases at J, with 12 bases in the middle. CDR3 length equals 15 residues. This record belongs to a study of cytomegalovirus exposure and HLA in healthy donors. Study-level results: Most sequenced TCRs were rare (though some public TCRs occurred in many donors). The classifier, whose performance was assessed in both the original and validation cohorts, reportedly diagnosed cytomegalovirus status with high specificity and sensitivity.

TCRdb keeps only in-frame clones here, not all; method: immunoSEQ multiplex PCR. Among about 44,000 clones, roughly 93% were seen once, and the ten largest hold roughly 2.1%. This rearrangement joins TRBV5-1 to TRBJ1-1, with TRBD1 as a possible D gene (5 bases). This TCR derives from a woman aged 18-30 years in good health and CMV-seronegative. Material: PBMCs. The CDR3 region is CASSWAGGLNTEAFF. The CDR3 region has the DNA TGCGCCAGCAGCTGGGCCGGGGGACTGAACACTGAAGCTTTCTTT.